Listed here are 19 T cell receptor beta chains from one sample, sequenced in a study of T cell changes during pregnancy in multiple sclerosis. The data were produced by immunoSEQ multiplex PCR, yet TCRdb's version contains in-frame clones alone and is incomplete. The data show tens of thousands of clones, with around 93% seen just once and around 1.8% held by the top ten. The source material was peripheral blood, sampled after pregnancy. All receptors come from a female donor with multiple sclerosis, enrolled in a pregnancy study.

To note about this clone: The junction departs from germline at one end; a sequencing error may be responsible. The chain combines TRBV7-7 with TRBJ2-5, with unresolved D. The CDR3 consists of 13 residues. From germline, CDR1 is SSHAT and CDR2 FNYEAQ (reference sequence). The DNA of the CDR3 is TGTGCTAGCAGCTTAAACATCCAAGAGACCCAGTACTTC. This encodes CASSLNIQETQYF.

This clone was observed once. The V call is TRBV4-3, the J call TRBJ2-7, with D possibly TRBD2 on 7 matching bases. Germline CDR1 and CDR2: LGHNA and YSLEER. The length of the CDR3 is 17 residues. Deletions cut 0 bases from V and 4 bases from J, with 19 bases between. The DNA of the CDR3 is TGCGCCAGCAGCCAAGATCGTGGGGGCGGGAGTATGTACGAGCAGTACTTC. It encodes CASSQDRGGGSMYEQYF.

The rearrangement joins TRBV19 to TRBJ1-5; 8 positions agree with TRBD1. With V trimmed by 4 bases and J by 0 bases, 2 bases remained unmatched. Germline-derived CDR1 and CDR2 are LNHDA and SQIVND (reference sequence). The CDR3 extends over 15 amino acids. The CDR3 here is CASSTDRDSNQPQHF. The CDR3 bases are TGTGCCAGTAGTACGGACAGGGATAGCAATCAGCCCCAGCATTTT. The complete variable domain, with remaining parts taken from reference TRBV19 and TRBJ1-5, reads DGGITQSPKYLFRKEGQNVTLSCEQNLNHDAMYWYRQDPGQGLRLIYYSQIVNDFQKGDIAEGYSVSREKKESFPLTVTSAQKNPTAFYLCASSTDRDSNQPQHFGDGTRLSIL.

The rearrangement uses TRBV5-5 and TRBJ2-1, with 8 bases matching TRBD2. The CDR3 has 17 amino acids. Germline V gives CDR1 SGHKS, CDR2 YYEKEE (reference sequence). Losses at the gene ends were 2 bases for V and 8 bases for J; bases not matched to a gene: 15. The CDR3 protein is CASSLRGGPGGIDEQFF. CDR3 nucleotides: TGTGCCAGCAGCTTACGGGGGGGGCCGGGAGGGATTGATGAGCAGTTCTTC.

The V gene is TRBV9, the J gene TRBJ2-1, with D perhaps TRBD2 (6 bases). Trimming shortened V by 0 bases and J by 7 bases, and 14 bases separated the two germline ends. This CDR3 contains 15 residues. Germline assignment: CDR1 SGDLS and CDR2 YYNGEE. The CDR3 sequence: CASSVGIAAGNEQFF. The CDR3 DNA reads TGTGCCAGCAGCGTAGGGATAGCGGCGGGGAATGAGCAGTTCTTC.

The chain combines TRBV4-1 with TRBJ1-4; TRBD1 might be the D (5 bases). This CDR3 comprises 17 residues. Germline CDR1 reads MGHRA; CDR2 reads YSYEKL. Trimming stripped 0 bases from V and 4 bases from J, with 15 bases between. CDR3 protein: CASSQDAPTDINEKLFF. CDR3 nucleotide sequence: TGCGCCAGCAGCCAAGATGCCCCGACAGATATTAATGAAAAACTGTTTTTT.

The chain couples TRBV20-1 to TRBJ2-1, with D possibly matching TRBD2 (5 bases). With 7 bases removed from V and 8 bases from J, the gap between germline ends came to 9 bases. In germline, CDR1 is DFQATT, CDR2 SNEGSKA (reference sequence). This CDR3 has 10 residues. The CDR3 bases are TGCAGTGTTTGGGGAGATGAGCAGTTCTTC. This translates into CSVWGDEQFF.

The V call is TRBV7-8, the J call TRBJ1-1; D call uncertain. Germline values: CDR1 SGHVS, CDR2 FQNEAQ. The V end was cut by 1 base, the J end by 8 bases, with 11 bases between. The CDR3 consists of 13 residues. CDR3 in DNA: TGTGCCAGCAGCTTAGGGGCGGGGATCGAAGCTTTCTTT. Its protein is CASSLGAGIEAFF.

This sequence joins TRBV5-1 and TRBJ1-1; TRBD1 matches 8 bases. The germline gives CDR1 SGHRS, CDR2 YFSETQ. CDR3 length: 13 residues. V trimming: 3 bases; J trimming: 4 bases; junction bases outside the gene matches: 2. The DNA for the CDR3 is TGCGCCAGCAGCTCACAGGGGGGCACTGAAGCTTTCTTT. Translation gives CASSSQGGTEAFF. Full variable domain (rest looked up from reference TRBV5-1 and TRBJ1-1): KAGVTQTPRYLIKTRGQQVTLSCSPISGHRSVSWYQQTPGQGLQFLFEYFSETQRNKGNFPGRFSGRQFSNSRSEMNVSTLELGDSALYLCASSSQGGTEAFFGQGTRLTVV.

This sequence joins TRBV6-6 and TRBJ2-5, with 8 bases lining up with TRBD2. Germline V gene data show CDR1 as MNHNY and CDR2 as SVGAGI (reference sequence). CDR3 length: 14 residues. V gave up 5 bases and J gave up 3 bases; unmatched junction bases: 5. CDR3: CASSRSGREETQYF. The CDR3 bases are TGTGCCAGCAGTAGGTCCGGGAGGGAAGAGACCCAGTACTTC.

This chain uses TRBV7-2 with TRBJ2-5, with D possibly matching TRBD2 (5 bases). The germline V gene encodes CDR1 SGHTA and CDR2 FQGNSA. The V end lost 4 bases, the J end lost 7 bases, and 16 bases lay between the germline ends. CDR3 length: 14 residues. In nucleotides, the CDR3 is TGTGCCAGCAGCTCACAGACTACCCTGACGACCCAGTACTTC. Protein product: CASSSQTTLTTQYF.

The chain couples TRBV5-6 to TRBJ1-5; weak D call: TRBD1 (6 bases). This CDR3 is built from 14 residues. The germline gives CDR1 SGHDT, CDR2 YYEEEE. V lost 2 bases, J lost 7 bases, and 13 bases lay in between. The CDR3 sequence is CASSFRQVGQPQHF. The CDR3 DNA follows: TGTGCCAGCAGCTTTAGACAGGTGGGACAGCCCCAGCATTTT.

The chain is built from TRBV7-3 and TRBJ1-1; 8 positions agree with TRBD1. Germline assignment: CDR1 SGHTA and CDR2 FQGTGA. The V segment lost 4 bases and the J segment 1 base; nucleotides outside the gene matches: 5. The CDR3 runs 15 residues. The CDR3 is CASSSLQGGNTEAFF. CDR3 coding DNA: TGTGCCAGCAGCTCCTTACAGGGGGGGAACACTGAAGCTTTCTTT.

The chain links TRBV25-1 to TRBJ2-2; TRBD2 matches 10 bases. V dropped 2 bases and J dropped 7; count of bases not matched to a gene: 7. This CDR3 comprises 16 residues. Per the germline V gene, CDR1 is MGHDK and CDR2 is SYGVNS. The CDR3 DNA follows: TGTGCCAGCAGTGAAAAGGAAGCGGGAGGGTACGGGGAGCTGTTTTTT. It translates to CASSEKEAGGYGELFF.

This chain connects TRBV7-2 to TRBJ2-2; possibly TRBD1 for D (5 bases). The CDR3 totals 16 residues. Deletions cut 3 bases from V and 1 base from J, with 12 bases between. In germline, CDR1 is SGHTA, CDR2 FQGNSA. The CDR3, as DNA: TGTGCCAGCAGCTTGATGGTTACAGGGAACACCGGGGAGCTGTTTTTT. Translation gives CASSLMVTGNTGELFF.

CDR3 sequence reads: CAWSVSGTGKNTEAFF. In DNA, the CDR3 is TGTGCCTGGAGTGTATCCGGGACAGGTAAAAACACTGAAGCTTTCTTT. This sequence joins TRBV30 and TRBJ1-1; 8 bases are a match to TRBD1. This CDR3 has 16 amino acids. The V segment lost 0 bases and the J segment 2 bases; nucleotides outside the gene matches: 8. Per germline, CDR1 GTSNPN and CDR2 SVGIG (reference sequence).

J is TRBJ1-1 and V is TRBV11-3, with 7 bases that match TRBD1. V dropped 5 bases and J dropped 0; count of bases not matched to a gene: 15. Germline values: CDR1 SGHNT, CDR2 YENEEA. CDR3 length: 18 residues. DNA of the CDR3: TGTGCCAGCAGCAAAGAACAGGGGTCAAACCGAATGAACACTGAAGCTTTCTTT. Translating gives CASSKEQGSNRMNTEAFF.

The CDR3: CASSFSGTSGWSRTGELFF. For the CDR3, the DNA is TGTGCCAGCAGCTTTTCCGGGACTAGCGGGTGGTCCAGGACCGGGGAGCTGTTTTTT. The chain joins TRBV7-9 to TRBJ2-2, with 12 positions matching TRBD2. Germline lookup yields CDR1 SEHNR and CDR2 FQNEAQ (reference sequence). The CDR3 runs 19 residues. The V segment lost 3 bases and the J segment 5 bases; nucleotides outside the gene matches: 13.

The chain links TRBV9 to TRBJ2-2; 11 positions agree with TRBD2. CDR1 and CDR2 (germline): SGDLS, YYNGEE. V trimming: 0 bases; J trimming: 4 bases; junction bases outside the gene matches: 8. This CDR3 has 18 amino acids. CDR3 loop: CASSVASSGRPGTGELFF. CDR3 bases: TGTGCCAGCAGCGTAGCGTCTAGCGGGAGGCCGGGCACCGGGGAGCTGTTTTTT.